This entry is about one T cell receptor (beta chain). Antigen specificity is unknown. The PCR used 60 Vbeta and 13 Jbeta primers. Sequenced by immunoSEQ multiplex PCR; TCRdb stores in-frame clones only, minus some. The repertoire includes 100,000 or so clones, roughly four fifths of them detected once, and 5.2% sits in the top ten. This sample is part of a study of cytomegalovirus exposure and HLA in healthy donors. The overall study: An earlier analysis found 110 million or so unique TCR beta sequences from roughly 170 million T cells. General study results and limits: TCR beta sequences reportedly predicted most subjects' HLA-A and HLA-B alleles accurately. Both high specificity and high sensitivity reportedly marked the classifier's diagnosis of cytomegalovirus status.

This TCR came from a man in his forties or fifties in good health and CMV-seropositive. Sequencing used PBMCs.

The CDR3: CASSAGTGGLGDEKLFF. Here the CDR3 DNA reads TGTGCCAGCAGCGCCGGGACAGGGGGCCTCGGGGATGAAAAACTGTTTTTT. V usage is TRBV9 and J usage is TRBJ1-4, with 12 nucleotides matching TRBD1. This CDR3 region has 17 residues. The germline V gene has CDR1 SGDLS and CDR2 YYNGEE. The junction had 9 bases not matched to a gene; V was cut back by 3 bases and J by 6 bases.